Listed below are T cell receptor beta chains from one sample, sequenced in a study of T-cell reconstitution after alpha-beta-depleted transplantation in children. Via MiXCR, TCRdb re-called the PCR reads, giving one row per CDR3 protein. The sample carries around 250,000 distinct CDR3 sequences, approximately 9.6% recorded once. Here the sequenced sample was PBMCs from the stem cell graft donor, taken from the stem cell graft. The source is a human donor who donated a stem cell graft to a child with SCID. CDR3s include the opening cysteine and the closing phenylalanine or tryptophan. A D gene is named only where the DNA matches it firmly. The listing skips clone size in some rows; elsewhere it reads once, few, many or a size class.

CDR3aa: CASSLGGVELFF
CDR3nt: TGTGCCAGCAGTTTAGGGGGGGTGGAGCTGTTTTTT
d_gene: .
abundance: few
v_gene: TRBV6-5
j_gene: TRBJ2-2

CDR3aa: CASKPKGAMNEQFF
CDR3nt: TGTGCCAGCAAACCCAAAGGGGCGATGAATGAGCAGTTCTTC
d_gene: .
abundance: many
v_gene: TRBV7-2
j_gene: TRBJ2-1

CDR3aa: CASSRNPSTDTQYF
CDR3nt: TGCGCCAGCAGCCGGAACCCTAGCACAGATACGCAGTATTTT
d_gene: .
abundance: .
v_gene: TRBV5-1
j_gene: TRBJ2-3

CDR3aa: CASGGLAGNEQFF
CDR3nt: TGTGCCAGTGGCGGACTAGCGGGAAATGAGCAGTTCTTC
d_gene: TRBD2
abundance: .
v_gene: TRBV19
j_gene: TRBJ2-1

CDR3aa: CASSLGQGAYYGYTF
CDR3nt: TGTGCCAGCAGCCTCGGACAGGGGGCGTACTATGGCTACACCTTC
d_gene: TRBD1
abundance: .
v_gene: TRBV3-1
j_gene: TRBJ1-2

CDR3aa: CASSEFLAGELFF
CDR3nt: TGTGCCAGCAGTGAATTTTTAGCCGGGGAGCTGTTTTTT
d_gene: .
abundance: .
v_gene: TRBV25-1
j_gene: TRBJ2-2

CDR3aa: CASSYSAGGPYNEQFF
CDR3nt: TGTGCCAGCAGTTACTCTGCGGGGGGGCCCTACAATGAGCAGTTCTTC
d_gene: TRBD2
abundance: .
v_gene: TRBV6-5
j_gene: TRBJ2-1

CDR3aa: CARFKTLSYSNQPQHF
CDR3nt: TGTGCCAGATTTAAGACTTTATCCTATAGCAATCAGCCCCAGCATTTT
d_gene: .
abundance: .
v_gene: TRBV12-3/TRBV12-4
j_gene: TRBJ1-5

CDR3aa: CASSYPGNGLQEQYF
CDR3nt: TGTGCCAGCAGCTACCCAGGGAACGGTTTGCAGGAGCAGTACTTC
d_gene: .
abundance: few
v_gene: TRBV5-6
j_gene: TRBJ2-7

CDR3aa: CASSPQGGPQETQYF
CDR3nt: TGCGCCAGCAGCCCGCAGGGGGGACCCCAAGAGACCCAGTACTTC
d_gene: .
abundance: few
v_gene: TRBV5-1
j_gene: TRBJ2-5

CDR3aa: CASSLGQGLTQPQHF
CDR3nt: TGTGCCAGCAGCTTAGGACAGGGGCTGACTCAGCCCCAGCATTTT
d_gene: TRBD1
abundance: few
v_gene: TRBV7-2
j_gene: TRBJ1-5

CDR3aa: CSGGQGQNEQFF
CDR3nt: TGCAGCGGTGGACAGGGCCAAAATGAGCAGTTCTTC
d_gene: TRBD1
abundance: .
v_gene: TRBV29-1
j_gene: TRBJ2-1

CDR3aa: CASSLEARDGETQYF
CDR3nt: TGCGCCAGCAGCTTGGAGGCCCGGGACGGGGAGACCCAGTACTTC
d_gene: .
abundance: many
v_gene: TRBV5-1
j_gene: TRBJ2-5

CDR3aa: CASSHGGGGGIVVYEQYF
CDR3nt: TGTGCCAGCAGCCACGGCGGTGGCGGGGGTATCGTCGTCTACGAGCAGTACTTC
d_gene: TRBD2
abundance: .
v_gene: TRBV14
j_gene: TRBJ2-7

CDR3aa: CATFETLGQGTEAFF
CDR3nt: TGTGCCACCTTTGAAACCTTGGGACAGGGCACTGAAGCTTTCTTT
d_gene: TRBD1
abundance: many
v_gene: TRBV24-1
j_gene: TRBJ1-1

CDR3aa: CASSLAPGRDNEQFF
CDR3nt: TGTGCCAGCAGCTTAGCGCCCGGCAGGGACAATGAGCAGTTCTTC
d_gene: .
abundance: .
v_gene: TRBV7-2
j_gene: TRBJ2-1

CDR3aa: CASSINRGGSTEAFF
CDR3nt: TGTGCCAGCTCAATAAACAGGGGGGGTAGCACTGAAGCTTTCTTT
d_gene: TRBD1
abundance: few
v_gene: TRBV18
j_gene: TRBJ1-1